These 2 T cell receptor beta chains came from one sample sequenced in a study of T cells in Graves' hyperthyroidism and ophthalmopathy. There were TCR beta CDR3 regions amplified from RNA transcripts. HTBI primers drove first-round RT-PCR of the TCR CDR3. MiXCR was run by TCRdb on the multiplex PCR reads, yielding one entry per CDR3 protein. The profile covers almost 350,000 distinct CDR3 sequences, with about a sixth appearing a single time and around 15% taken by the ten largest. Sequencing input: blood. Receptors originate from a woman aged 40 to 49 with Graves' ophthalmopathy.

This clonotype came up many times. V usage is TRBV5-1 and J usage is TRBJ1-2; no firm D call. Germline loops: CDR1 SGHRS, CDR2 YFSETQ. The CDR3 runs 14 residues. With 7 bases removed from V and 4 bases from J, the gap between germline ends came to 17 bases. The CDR3 DNA reads as TGCGCCAGCCACCCGGGCAGAAACATCTATGGCTACACCTTC. Its translation: CASHPGRNIYGYTF.

Ten or more counts support this clonotype. CDR3 residues: CASSFIIGGRETQYF. CDR3 coding DNA: TGTGCCAGCAGTTTCATTATCGGCGGGAGGGAGACCCAGTACTTC. The chain is built from TRBV12-3 or TRBV12-4 and TRBJ2-5; TRBD2 aligns across 8 bases. V was clipped by 3 bases and J by 5 bases; unmatched bases: 8. The CDR3 contains 15 residues.